The entry that follows covers one T cell receptor beta chain sequence. The antigen is undetermined. The germline V and J ends were trimmed by 0 bases and 1 base, with 8 bases remaining between them. The CDR3 runs to 14 residues. Germline V CDR1 and CDR2: SGHRS, YFSETQ. The data were obtained in a study of CD8+CD57+ T cells in acquired aplastic anemia. Study details: DNA from sorted CD4+ and CD8+ cells averaged around 3 ug.

All sequencing subjects had displayed CD8+CD57+ cell expansion on flow cytometry. The cohort consisted entirely of patients having severe acquired aplastic anemia. Patients had received no therapy at the time of blood sampling. Genomic DNA acted as the template from which TCR beta VDJ combination and CDR3 sequence profiling were carried out. TCRdb re-analysed the reads in MiXCR, keeping a single row per CDR3 protein. The sample lists under 350,000 distinct CDR3 sequences, 56% occurring once. Study results and limitations: Patients had twenty-nine CD8+ CDR3 sequences in common with controls (the shared set).

The clonotype was recovered from a human donor with aplastic anemia. The source material was sorted CD4+, CD8+, or CD8+CD57+ T cells (not recorded which) from PBMCs. This chain uses TRBV5-1 with TRBJ2-7; a possible D gene is TRBD1 (6 bases). CDR3 amino acids: CASSLAQGSYEQYF. Written as DNA, the CDR3 is TGCGCCAGCAGCTTGGCACAGGGTTCCTACGAGCAGTACTTC.